This is a list of T cell receptor beta chains from one sample in a study of cytomegalovirus exposure and HLA in healthy donors. Assay: immunoSEQ multiplex PCR; the TCRdb copy retains only in-frame clones and omits some. The sample contains about 120,000 clones, 60% to 80% of which appear only once. Material for sequencing was PBMCs. The receptors were gathered from a man between 45 and 60 years old in good health and CMV-seropositive. CDR3s include the opening cysteine and the closing phenylalanine or tryptophan.

V,J,CDR3
TRBV19,TRBJ1-3,CASALGGNTIYF
TRBV19,TRBJ2-5,CASSTLTGIGETQYF
TRBV10-3,TRBJ1-1,CAISESESGTEAFF
TRBV18,TRBJ1-6,CASSEQGSYNSPLHF
TRBV2,TRBJ2-1,CASRLAGAQPYNEQFF
TRBV2,TRBJ2-1,CASSDVRTRRFF
TRBV7-2,TRBJ1-5,CASSLGWGRGLEGQPQHF
TRBV11-2,TRBJ2-1,CASSLSGSSYNEQFF
TRBV5-6,TRBJ1-3,CASSLMSPGRPLSGNTIYF
TRBV6-1,TRBJ1-6,CASLPPSSYNSPLHF
TRBV5-1,TRBJ1-1,CASSQQGGSSEAFF
TRBV18,TRBJ1-1,CASSPRQMNTEAFF
TRBV7-9,TRBJ1-6,CASSPPLGDKNSPLHF
TRBV27,TRBJ1-2,CASRTLGQNYGYTF
TRBV18,TRBJ2-7,CASSPGRLLEQYF
TRBV4-3,TRBJ2-3,CASSRGLAGGRDTQYF
TRBV6-5,TRBJ1-4,CASRTDRSEKLFF
TRBV5-4,TRBJ2-5,CASSLGDRVETQYF
TRBV4-2,TRBJ2-3,CASSQGLAGGLTDTQYF
TRBV9,TRBJ1-4,CASSARQGASKLFF
TRBV5-8,TRBJ2-1,CASSLRAGLSYNEQFF
TRBV6-1,TRBJ1-5,CASKGTGGLKPQHF
TRBV28,TRBJ2-1,CASRGGYNEQFF
TRBV10-3,TRBJ2-3,CAISYSGTSGGEDTQYF
TRBV5-1,TRBJ1-1,CASRSSSNTEAFF
TRBV9,TRBJ2-5,CASSVSTGLETQYF
TRBV7-8,TRBJ1-1,CASSYPGQGGPEAFF
TRBV2,TRBJ2-2,CASNYAANTGELFF
TRBV7-8,TRBJ1-4,CASSGPGGTGSNEKLFF
TRBV4-1,TRBJ1-2,CASSSLDPRDYGYTF
TRBV30,TRBJ1-2,CAWNLAENYGYTF
TRBV7-2,.,CASSRGGSMNEQYF
TRBV29-1,TRBJ1-1,CSAQGTYEAFF
TRBV6-5,TRBJ1-1,CASSYSRGRLNTEAFF
TRBV2,TRBJ2-1,CASLTARGLLEQFF
TRBV9,TRBJ1-6,CASSVEGAGGSPLHF
TRBV7-6,TRBJ2-5,CASSLRGRRETQYF
TRBV18,TRBJ1-2,CASSPDPSQRGYTF
TRBV30,TRBJ2-3,CAWRPKGASTDTQYF
TRBV6-5,TRBJ1-2,CASSARGYGYTF
TRBV10-1,TRBJ2-1,CASSDLSGPTEQFF
TRBV5-4,TRBJ2-3,CASSLGAGRFLSTDTQYF
TRBV12-5,TRBJ1-1,CARTGGDTEAFF
TRBV7-2,TRBJ1-2,CASSSYRDSALYGYTF
TRBV9,TRBJ1-5,CASSFQGGQPQHF
TRBV28,TRBJ1-5,CASLAAVNQPQHF
TRBV7-9,TRBJ1-4,CASSPGSPREKLFF
TRBV29-1,TRBJ2-7,CSATDRVTYEQYF